This T cell receptor (beta chain) stems from a study of T-cell reconstitution after alpha-beta-depleted transplantation in children. V trimming: 2 bases; J trimming: 5 bases; junction bases outside the gene matches: 3. The germline CDR1 and CDR2 sequences are SNHLY and FYNNEI. This CDR3 has 14 amino acids. Unique molecular identifiers were used in preparing the TCRbeta library. MiXCR, applied by TCRdb to the PCR reads, yields one record per CDR3 protein. The sample lists 450,000 to 600,000 distinct CDR3 sequences, 13% seen once, with 2.2% in the top ten. This clonotype was found once. This chain joins TRBV2 and TRBJ2-5; 9 bases line up with TRBD1. The clonotype comes from a male patient between 5 and 17 years old who had a stem cell transplant for acute myeloid leukemia, so the T cells may come from the graft donor. The specimen was PBMCs, mostly from graft donor cells, collected 360 days after TCRalphabeta/CD19-depleted stem cell transplant. The CDR3 bases are TGTGCCAGCAGTGAACACAGGGGGCTGGAGACCCAGTACTTC. Protein sequence: CASSEHRGLETQYF.